A selection of T cell receptor beta chains follows, all from one sample in a study of beta chain features in type 1 diabetes. Repertoires were generated with immunoSEQ multiplex PCR, while TCRdb's copy carries only in-frame clones and drops some. The profile shows about 250,000 clones, approximately 14% of them singletons. Sequenced material: naive CD4+ T cells from blood. These receptors were collected from a woman aged 40 to 50 in good health. Each CDR3 is given with its conserved first and last residue. A D gene is named only where the DNA matches it firmly. The size of a clone is reported for some rows only, either as once, few or many, or as a class for expanded clones.

j_call	v_call	clone_size	d_call	cdr3_nt	cdr3_aa
TRBJ2-7	TRBV5-1	few	-	TGCGCCAGCAGCTTGGCCCCGGACACCTACGAGCAGTACTTC	CASSLAPDTYEQYF
TRBJ1-1	TRBV6-1	few	-	TGTGCCAGCAGTGAAATAATGAACACTGAAGCTTTCTTT	CASSEIMNTEAFF
TRBJ1-2	TRBV5-1	few	-	TGCGCCAGCAGCTTGGAACCTAGGACAGCCTATGGCTACACCTTC	CASSLEPRTAYGYTF
TRBJ1-2	TRBV19	-	TRBD1	TGTGCCAGTACTCCCGACAGGGGCTTTGGCTACACCTTC	CASTPDRGFGYTF
TRBJ2-5	TRBV30	few	-	TGTGCCTGGAGTGATAAGGGAGGTGGAGAGACCCAGTACTTC	CAWSDKGGGETQYF
TRBJ2-3	TRBV18	few	-	TGTGCCAGCTCACCACTCCGACAGAGCACAGATACGCAGTATTTT	CASSPLRQSTDTQYF
TRBJ1-6	TRBV7-2	-	-	TGTGCCAGCAGCTTCAGGGATTCACCCCTCCACTTT	CASSFRDSPLHF
TRBJ2-5	TRBV7-6	-	-	TGTGCCAGCAGCTTATTAGTCTTTGACCAAGAGACCCAGTACTTC	CASSLLVFDQETQYF
TRBJ1-2	TRBV6-5	-	-	TGTGCCAGCAGCAACGGACAGAGGGGAGGCTACACCTTC	CASSNGQRGGYTF
TRBJ1-1	TRBV15	-	-	TGTGCCACCAGCAGAGATCGTGCAGGGAAGGGGGCTTTCTTT	CATSRDRAGKGAFF
TRBJ2-3	TRBV6-4	-	-	TGTGCCAGCAGTCCCTCAACGGGAGCACTGGGGCAGTATTTT	CASSPSTGALGQYF
TRBJ2-5	TRBV7-2	-	TRBD2	TGTGCCAGCAGCTTTACTAGCGGTCAAGAGACCCAGTACTTC	CASSFTSGQETQYF
TRBJ2-7	TRBV4-3	few	TRBD1	TGCGCCAGCAGCCAAGGGTGGCGACAGGGGCCCTCCTACGAGCAGTACTTC	CASSQGWRQGPSYEQYF
TRBJ2-1	TRBV19	few	-	TGTGCCAGTAGTATGGGGTCGGGGAAGTCCTACAATGAGCAGTTCTTC	CASSMGSGKSYNEQFF
TRBJ2-1	TRBV5-1	-	-	TGCGCCAGCAGGGTACTCCCGACAGCCTCCTACAATGAGCAGTTCTTC	CASRVLPTASYNEQFF
TRBJ2-7	TRBV19	few	TRBD2	TGTGCCAGCAAACTAGCGGGGGCCAACGAGCAGTACTTC	CASKLAGANEQYF
TRBJ1-2	TRBV19	few	-	TGTGCCAGTAGTATTAGCACAGGGAACTATGGCTACACCTTC	CASSISTGNYGYTF
TRBJ1-2	TRBV6-5	-	TRBD1	TGTGCCAGCAGTCCGGGACAGGCCGTTGCGGAGGGCTACACCTTC	CASSPGQAVAEGYTF
TRBJ1-4	TRBV15	few	-	TGTGCCACCAGCAGAGATCAGGGGACTGAAAAACTGTTTTTT	CATSRDQGTEKLFF
TRBJ2-1	TRBV5-1	few	TRBD2	TGCGCCAGCAGCTTGGAGGGACTACACAATGAGCAGTTCTTC	CASSLEGLHNEQFF
TRBJ2-1	TRBV5-6	-	TRBD2	TGTGCCAGCAGCTCGAGGGCGGGGGGCTACAATGAGCAGTTCTTC	CASSSRAGGYNEQFF
TRBJ2-5	TRBV6-1	few	-	TGTGCCAGCAGCGTTACAGGGCTCCAAGAGACCCAGTACTTC	CASSVTGLQETQYF
TRBJ1-5	TRBV7-2	few	TRBD1	TGTGCCAGCAGCTTGGGACAGGGGGACGTGGGGCCCCAGCATTTT	CASSLGQGDVGPQHF
TRBJ2-3	TRBV7-8	-	TRBD2	TGTGCCAGCAGCTCGGGACTAGCGACAGATACGCAGTATTTT	CASSSGLATDTQYF
TRBJ2-1	TRBV7-2	-	TRBD1	TGTGCCAGCAGCTTTACAGGGGTTGGGCAGTTCTTC	CASSFTGVGQFF
TRBJ2-5	TRBV5-1	few	TRBD2	TGCGCCAGCAGCTCGCGGACTAGCGGGTCCCTCGAGACCCAGTACTTC	CASSSRTSGSLETQYF
TRBJ2-1	TRBV9	few	TRBD2	TGTGCCAGCAGCGTAGAGAGGGGACTAGCGGGGTTAGATGAGCAGTTCTTC	CASSVERGLAGLDEQFF
TRBJ1-1	TRBV29-1	-	-	TGCAGCGCCTCAGGGTTGGACACTGAAGCTTTCTTT	CSASGLDTEAFF
TRBJ2-3	TRBV11-2	-	TRBD2	TGTGCCAGCAGCCACGGACTAGTCGATACGCAGTATTTT	CASSHGLVDTQYF
TRBJ2-5	TRBV5-1	few	TRBD2	TGCGCCAGCGGGGGGGGGTCTGCCCAAGAGACCCAGTACTTC	CASGGGSAQETQYF
TRBJ1-2	TRBV4-1	few	-	TGCGCCAGCAGCACAACGGGGGGCGGTGGCTACACCTTC	CASSTTGGGGYTF
TRBJ1-4	TRBV5-1	few	-	TGCGCCAGCAGCTTGTATGGGACACAACGAGAAAAACTGTTTTTT	CASSLYGTQREKLFF
TRBJ2-5	TRBV2	-	TRBD2	TGTGCCAGCACTCTCCCTCGACTAGCGCAACTCCAAGAGACCCAGTACTTC	CASTLPRLAQLQETQYF
TRBJ2-1	TRBV7-2	-	TRBD2	TGTGCCAGCAGCTTAGCGGCTAGCGGGGGGGCTGGGAATGAGCAGTTCTTC	CASSLAASGGAGNEQFF
TRBJ2-1	TRBV7-8	few	TRBD2	TGTGCCAGCAGCTCGACTAGCGACTTTTACAATGAGCAGTTCTTC	CASSSTSDFYNEQFF
TRBJ2-7	TRBV9	-	TRBD2	TGTGCCAGCAGCCCGAGGACTAGCGCCTACGAGCAGTACTTC	CASSPRTSAYEQYF
TRBJ2-7	TRBV18	-	TRBD1	TGTGCCAGCTCACGGGACAGGGACGCTTTCTACGAGCAGTACTTC	CASSRDRDAFYEQYF
TRBJ2-7	TRBV27	few	TRBD1	TGTGCCAGCAGCCGGGACAGGGTTGCCTACGAGCAGTACTTC	CASSRDRVAYEQYF
TRBJ2-1	TRBV12-5	few	-	TGTGCTAGTGGTTTGATACGGTACAATGAGCAGTTCTTC	CASGLIRYNEQFF
TRBJ2-7	TRBV9	-	-	TGTGCCAGCAGCCGACAGGAATCATCCTACGAGCAGTACTTC	CASSRQESSYEQYF
TRBJ1-4	TRBV7-9	-	-	TGTGCCAGCAGCTTAAGAGGGAGGACGGGGTATGAAAAACTGTTTTTT	CASSLRGRTGYEKLFF
TRBJ1-3	TRBV5-4	-	TRBD1	TGTGCCAGCAGCTTACGACAGGGAGACTCTGGAAACACCATATATTTT	CASSLRQGDSGNTIYF
TRBJ1-1	TRBV18	few	TRBD1	TGTGCCAGCTCACAGGGACAGGGACCGGCGGGCACTGAAGCTTTCTTT	CASSQGQGPAGTEAFF
TRBJ1-6	TRBV5-1	-	-	TGCGCCAGCAGTCATGCACAGGGACGGGGAAATTCACCCCTCCACTTT	CASSHAQGRGNSPLHF
TRBJ2-3	TRBV27	-	TRBD1	TGTGCCAGCAGCGCTAACTACAGGGGGCGGGCAGATACGCAGTATTTT	CASSANYRGRADTQYF
TRBJ1-2	TRBV11-2	few	-	TGTGCCAGCAGCTTAGATTCAATGGGCGTTTATGGCTACACCTTC	CASSLDSMGVYGYTF
TRBJ1-2	TRBV2	few	-	TGTGCCAGCAGAGCACGGTCGGGGGCTAACTATGGCTACACCTTC	CASRARSGANYGYTF
TRBJ2-2	TRBV21-1	-	-	TGTGCCAGCCCGGGACAGGGATGGGCCGGGGAGCTGTTTTTT	CASPGQGWAGELFF
TRBJ2-1	TRBV6-6	-	-	TGTGCCAGCAGAACTGGGGGGAATGAGCAGTTCTTC	CASRTGGNEQFF
TRBJ2-1	TRBV4-2	-	TRBD2	TGTGCCAGCAGTTCAGCGGGGGCCCACAATGAGCAGTTCTTC	CASSSAGAHNEQFF